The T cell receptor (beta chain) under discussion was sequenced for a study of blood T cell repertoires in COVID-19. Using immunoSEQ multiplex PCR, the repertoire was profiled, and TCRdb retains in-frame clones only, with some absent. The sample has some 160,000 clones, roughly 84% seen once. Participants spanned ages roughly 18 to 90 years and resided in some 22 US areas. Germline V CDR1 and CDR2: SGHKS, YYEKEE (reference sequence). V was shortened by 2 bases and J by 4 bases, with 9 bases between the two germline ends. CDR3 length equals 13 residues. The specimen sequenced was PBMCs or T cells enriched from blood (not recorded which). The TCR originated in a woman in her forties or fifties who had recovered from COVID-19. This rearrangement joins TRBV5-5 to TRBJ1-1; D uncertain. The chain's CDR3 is CASSFAVGTEAFF. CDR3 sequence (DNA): TGTGCCAGCAGCTTTGCGGTCGGCACTGAAGCTTTCTTT.